The 2 T cell receptor beta chains presented below share a single source sample, sequenced in a study of technical replicates of blood from a few donors. The protocol was immunoSEQ multiplex PCR, while the TCRdb copy is restricted to in-frame clones and leaves out a portion. The data hold about 69,000 clones, with about 87% observed a single time. The sample comprised PBMCs. These TCRs come from a human donor in good health. Some clones in this sample may be carry-over from other donors' samples.

The chain couples TRBV6-5 to TRBJ1-4; D is perhaps TRBD1 (5 bases). Trimming took 0 bases from V and 6 from J, leaving 14 bases between them. The V gene's germline CDR1 is MNHEY and CDR2 SVGAGI. CDR3 length: 16 residues. The CDR3 DNA reads TGTGCCAGCAGTTACTCGATAATCAGGGCGGATGAAAAACTGTTTTTT. Translating gives CASSYSIIRADEKLFF.

The chain couples TRBV7-3 to TRBJ2-7; 10 bases are shared with TRBD1. The germline CDR1 and CDR2 sequences are SGHTA and FQGTGA. The CDR3 loop spans 16 amino acids. Trimming cost V 5 bases and J 2 bases; bases outside gene matches: 9. The DNA for the CDR3 is TGTGCCAGCAGCCCACAGGCCGGGACAGGGGCCTACGAGCAGTACTTC. Residues: CASSPQAGTGAYEQYF.